The 28 T cell receptor beta chains presented below share a single source sample, sequenced in a study of human CD8 memory T cell subsets. UMI-labeled 5' RACE produced the TCR beta libraries. TCRdb reprocessed the 5' RACE reads, keeping one entry per CDR3 protein, no DNA. The sample data list about 3,500 distinct CDR3 sequences. The sequencing sample was made of CD8+ effector memory T cells (TEM) sorted from PBMCs. Subset meaning: effector memory CD8 T cells, CCR7- CD45RO+ CD95+. Every receptor here comes from a human donor in good health.

This chain connects TRBV12-3 or TRBV12-4 to TRBJ2-3; the TCRdb call, TRBD1, lacks DNA for checking. The CDR3 loop spans 14 amino acids. The CDR3 is CASSWAGGTDTQYF.

Here the CDR3 reads CSVAPGVFSYEQYF. J is TRBJ2-7 and V is TRBV29-1; TCRdb's D call, TRBD1, is unchecked because there is no DNA. This CDR3 has 14 amino acids. Germline V lookup: CDR1 SQVTM, CDR2 ANQGSEA.

The rearrangement uses TRBV6-5 and TRBJ1-3. This CDR3 spans 11 amino acids. In germline, CDR1 is MNHEY, CDR2 SVGAGI. The chain's CDR3 is CASVSGNTIYF.

The CDR3 sequence is CSANREGWDTQYF. The chain links TRBV20-1 to TRBJ2-3; the D gene TCRdb calls, TRBD2, cannot be checked with no DNA. The CDR3 consists of 13 residues. Germline CDR1 and CDR2: DFQATT and SNEGSKA (reference sequence).

The J gene is TRBJ1-1, the V gene TRBV11-2. The CDR3 loop spans 13 amino acids. The germline gives CDR1 SGHAT, CDR2 FQNNGV. The CDR3 reads CASSLAWGTEAFF.

This clonotype is identified as large from frequency. The chain recombines TRBV5-6 with TRBJ2-1; TCRdb outputs TRBD2, but without DNA this stays unchecked. CDR1 is SGHDT, CDR2 YYEEEE, per germline. The CDR3 totals 13 residues. This CDR3 is CASSLGLANEQFF.

This chain uses TRBV11-2 with TRBJ2-3; the TCRdb call, TRBD1, lacks DNA for checking. The CDR3 extends over 14 amino acids. Germline V gives CDR1 SGHAT, CDR2 FQNNGV. The CDR3 protein is CASSLGTQGTGSYF.

In terms of frequency, this clonotype is medium-sized. V and J are TRBV4-1 and TRBJ2-1; TCRdb reports TRBD1, a call that lacks DNA to check it against. The length of the CDR3 is 11 residues. The germline V gene encodes CDR1 MGHRA and CDR2 YSYEKL. This chain's CDR3 is CASRGGPEQFF.

The rearrangement joins TRBV6-5 to TRBJ1-1; the D gene TCRdb calls, TRBD1, cannot be checked with no DNA. Looked up from germline, CDR1 is MNHEY and CDR2 is SVGAGI. The CDR3 extends over 15 amino acids. This CDR3 is CASRSNRRQGQEAFF.

This clonotype is deemed medium-sized by its frequency. The chain recombines TRBV10-1 with TRBJ2-1; TCRdb returns TRBD2, unconfirmable since there is no DNA. The CDR3 spans 18 residues. Germline V gives CDR1 WNHNN, CDR2 SYGVQD (reference sequence). The CDR3 loop reads CASSVNRLAGGPGHEQFF.

In terms of frequency, this clonotype is medium-sized. The chain links TRBV12-3 or TRBV12-4 to TRBJ2-5; with no DNA, the TCRdb D assignment of TRBD2 cannot be verified. The CDR3 contains 15 residues. CDR3 sequence: CASSLVGSLQETQYF.

The rearrangement joins TRBV6-4 to TRBJ2-3; TCRdb calls TRBD2, which cannot be checked without DNA. The germline gives CDR1 MRHNA, CDR2 SNTAGT. CDR3 length equals 16 residues. CDR3 region: CASSDSTGGPTDTQYF.

The V and J genes are TRBV20-1 and TRBJ2-1. From germline, CDR1 is DFQATT and CDR2 SNEGSKA (reference sequence). CDR3 length: 12 amino acids. CDR3 region: CSVGGSRNEQFF.

This clonotype is classed as medium-sized by frequency. The chain's CDR3 is CASSSVVSGNTIYF. V is TRBV11-2 and J is TRBJ1-3. The CDR3 has 14 amino acids. Germline V gene sequence: CDR1 SGHAT, CDR2 FQNNGV.

This clonotype is deemed medium-sized by its frequency. The chain recombines TRBV5-6 with TRBJ2-7; TCRdb's D gene call, TRBD1, goes unchecked for lack of DNA. Germline V CDR1 and CDR2: SGHDT, YYEEEE. The CDR3 extends over 14 amino acids. The CDR3 region is CASSLGQGHHEQYF.

Frequency places this clonotype as medium-sized. CDR3 residues: CASSLAGLEQYF. This rearrangement joins TRBV7-9 to TRBJ2-7. CDR1 and CDR2 from the germline V gene are SEHNR and FQNEAQ (reference sequence). The CDR3 totals 12 residues.

The rearrangement joins TRBV12-3 or TRBV12-4 to TRBJ2-3; with no DNA, the TCRdb D assignment of TRBD1 cannot be verified. The CDR3 is 15 residues long. CDR3 protein: CASSLPEPPTDTQYF.

The V gene is TRBV5-1, the J gene TRBJ2-1; TCRdb picks TRBD2, but there is no DNA to check that call. Germline V gene data show CDR1 as SGHRS and CDR2 as YFSETQ. The CDR3 contains 16 residues. CDR3 loop: CASSPWGSGGGNEQFF.

The V gene is TRBV21-1, the J gene TRBJ1-5; absent DNA, TCRdb's TRBD1 call cannot be checked. TRBV21-1 is noted as a pseudogene. The CDR3 is 19 amino acids. CDR3 sequence reads: CASSKCGGTRTGAHQPQHF.

The chain has TRBV12-3 or TRBV12-4 and TRBJ1-3; TCRdb names TRBD1, which stays unverified in the absence of DNA. This CDR3 spans 13 amino acids. CDR3 sequence: CAMRGLSGNTIYF.

The genes are TRBV19 and TRBJ2-7; as DNA is missing, the TRBD1 call by TCRdb cannot be tested. This CDR3 is built from 15 residues. Germline CDR1 reads LNHDA; CDR2 reads SQIVND (reference sequence). The CDR3 here is CASSVQSGTVYEQYF.

The J gene is TRBJ2-5, the V gene TRBV4-2; TCRdb's assignment of TRBD2 cannot be checked, as there is no DNA. CDR1 is LGHNA and CDR2 is YNFKEQ in the germline V gene. The CDR3 length is 18 residues. CDR3 loop: CASSQDRHSGRRKETQYF.

J is TRBJ2-1 and V is TRBV18. The germline V gene has CDR1 KGHSH and CDR2 LQKENI. The CDR3 loop spans 14 amino acids. CDR3 in amino acids: CASSPPGRYNEQFF.

The rearrangement joins TRBV11-2 to TRBJ2-7; the TCRdb D gene call, TRBD1, has no DNA to confirm it. Germline assignment: CDR1 SGHAT and CDR2 FQNNGV. The CDR3 runs to 14 residues. CDR3 in amino acids: CASSYSTGFDEQYF.

This chain joins TRBV7-2 and TRBJ2-1. This CDR3 spans 16 amino acids. Germline CDR1 is SGHTA and CDR2 is FQGNSA. This CDR3 is CASSLESGLADNEQFF.

V and J are TRBV5-5 and TRBJ1-5; no DNA is available, so the TRBD1 call from TCRdb remains unchecked. This CDR3 has 15 amino acids. Germline values: CDR1 SGHKS, CDR2 YYEKEE (reference sequence). CDR3 in amino acids: CASSSHTGSNQPQHF.

In terms of frequency, this clonotype is large. The chain joins TRBV20-1 to TRBJ2-1; TCRdb's D call of TRBD1 is untestable without DNA. The CDR3 runs to 14 residues. The germline V gene has CDR1 DFQATT and CDR2 SNEGSKA (reference sequence). The chain's CDR3 is CSASDRGDYNEQFF.

This clonotype is hyperexpanded by frequency. The chain carries TRBV28 and TRBJ2-7; with no DNA, the TCRdb D assignment of TRBD1 cannot be verified. The V gene's germline CDR1 is MDHEN and CDR2 SYDVKM. The length of the CDR3 is 12 residues. The CDR3: CASSWGRDEQYF.